This T cell receptor (beta chain) appears in the sequencing data of a study of blood T cell repertoires in COVID-19 (dated by TCRdb to the early 2020s). Concerning the study at large: Samples covering the acute and convalescent phases of COVID-19 were provided by collaborators in the United States, Italy and Spain. The prospective study material was composed of cDNA or gDNA derived from T cells, B-cell-depleted T cells, or PBMCs. Subjects who had been exposed to COVID-19, were actively infected with it, or had recovered from it provided the deeply sampled blood TCRbeta repertoires that made up the dataset. The repertoires were released in a freely available public database meant as a resource for research on the immune response to SARS-CoV-2. The samples were drawn from the first 160 participants of the ongoing ImmuneRACE study and from roughly 1,300 subjects provided by 6 global collaborators. Nearly every sample came with metadata listing a de-identified subject ID, COVID-19 status, age in years and sex. Where available, HLA class I and class II types were obtained from metadata supplied by the sample provider rather than from assay-based typing. Results the study describes overall, beyond this receptor: Clinical and demographic metadata were provided uncurated, with the amount varying by source and participant.

With regard to this clone: Its antigen is unknown. No base-level quality is on record; no much larger clone is a single base apart.

Including the terminal cysteine and phenylalanine, the CDR3 comprises 13 residues. Solely the CDR3 DNA is kept, with 39 bases framed from the first base. In the germline V gene (reference sequence), CDR1 corresponds to SGHNT and CDR2 to YYREEE. V gives up 1 base and J gives up 5 bases, and the segment between their germline ends measures 10 bases. The immunoSEQ Assay, a bias-controlled multiplex PCR, was used to amplify TCRbeta CDR3 regions from genomic DNA. The paper's data handling went like this. Nucleated cell counts per sample were estimated from amplification of reference gene primers within the assay. Sequence reads were collapsed and filtered to measure the absolute abundance of every unique TCRbeta CDR3 rearrangement. For each sample, productive Simpson clonality was calculated as the square root of Simpson's diversity index over productive rearrangements. Sourced from immuneACCESS, this table was stored by TCRdb with only in-frame sequences that have V and J called. A share of the clones is absent; for the studies checked, an unresolved V gene accounts for under half, and the remainder has no known explanation. V, J and clone size derive from that table, while D and trimming were established from the DNA sequence. This sample gives roughly 570,000 clones in total; approximately 91% of them show up just once. The ten top clones hold roughly 7.3% of the sample.

At one collaborating source in Seattle, patients were enrolled during active infection and were followed longitudinally through the course of disease. Each collaborating institution followed its own protocols to collect whole blood in K2EDTA tubes. For TCRbeta analysis, collaborator samples were shipped as frozen whole blood, as isolated PBMCs, or as DNA extracted from either sample type. The sample was peripheral blood. This TCR derives from a woman aged 45-65 years with COVID-19, enrolled during active disease. The chain is made from TRBV5-4 and TRBJ2-7, with TRBD1 tentatively as D gene (5 bases match). The bases are TGTGCCAGCAGCTTGATTCAGGGCCACGAGCAGTACTTC. Its translation is CASSLIQGHEQYF.